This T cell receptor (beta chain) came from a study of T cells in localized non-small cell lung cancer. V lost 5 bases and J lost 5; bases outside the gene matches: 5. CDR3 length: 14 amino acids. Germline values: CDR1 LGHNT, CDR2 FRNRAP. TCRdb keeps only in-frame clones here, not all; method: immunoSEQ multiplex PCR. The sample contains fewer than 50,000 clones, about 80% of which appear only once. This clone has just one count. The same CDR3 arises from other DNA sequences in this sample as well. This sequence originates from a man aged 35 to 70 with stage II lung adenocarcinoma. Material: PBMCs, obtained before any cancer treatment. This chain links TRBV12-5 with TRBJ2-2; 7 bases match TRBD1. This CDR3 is CASGRGGGTGELFF. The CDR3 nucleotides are TGTGCTAGTGGTCGAGGGGGCGGTACCGGGGAGCTGTTTTTT.